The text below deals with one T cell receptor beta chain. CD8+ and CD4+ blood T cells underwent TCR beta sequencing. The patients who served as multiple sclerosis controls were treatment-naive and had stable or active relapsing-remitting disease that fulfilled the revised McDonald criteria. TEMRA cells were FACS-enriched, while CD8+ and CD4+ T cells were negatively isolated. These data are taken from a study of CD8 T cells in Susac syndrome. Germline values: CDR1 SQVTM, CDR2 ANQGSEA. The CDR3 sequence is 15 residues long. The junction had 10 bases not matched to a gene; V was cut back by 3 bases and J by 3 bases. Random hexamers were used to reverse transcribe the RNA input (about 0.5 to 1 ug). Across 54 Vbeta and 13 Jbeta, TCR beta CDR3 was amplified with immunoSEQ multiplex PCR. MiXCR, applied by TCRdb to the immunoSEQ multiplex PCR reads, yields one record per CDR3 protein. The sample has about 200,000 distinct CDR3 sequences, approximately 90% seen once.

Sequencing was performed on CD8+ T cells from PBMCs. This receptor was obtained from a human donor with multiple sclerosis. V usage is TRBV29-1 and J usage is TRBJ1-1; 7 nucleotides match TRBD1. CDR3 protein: CSVDLIGQEDTEAFF. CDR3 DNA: TGCAGCGTTGACCTTATCGGACAGGAGGACACTGAAGCTTTCTTT.